This TCR beta chain emerged from a study of blood T cell repertoires in COVID-19. On the study more broadly: Cohort 3 donors were reported recovered after two negative PCRs, clearance, or symptom resolution. COVID-19 samples, acute and convalescent, were from the United States, Italy and Spain. T cells, B-cell-depleted T cells, or PBMCs supplied cDNA or gDNA.

The CDR3 extends over 12 amino acids. V was trimmed by 5 bases and J by 3 bases, leaving 5 bases between them. Germline V gives CDR1 SNHLY, CDR2 FYNNEI. Sequencing was performed with immunoSEQ multiplex PCR; in TCRdb, only in-frame clones are kept and a portion is missing. The sample has fewer than 250,000 clones, about 86% seen once. This chain uses TRBV2 with TRBJ1-5; D is unresolved. This TCR came from a woman in her thirties or forties in a cohort exposed to, infected with or recovered from COVID-19 (not recorded which). The sequenced material came from PBMCs or T cells enriched from blood (not recorded which). The CDR3 protein is CASSPSNQPQHF. The CDR3 DNA sequence: TGTGCCAGCAGTCCTTCCAATCAGCCCCAGCATTTT.